The clone carrying this T cell receptor (beta chain) was counted many times. This sample stems from a study of T-cell reconstitution after alpha-beta-depleted transplantation in children. Preparing the TCRbeta library involved the use of unique molecular identifiers. TCRdb re-analysed the PCR reads in MiXCR, keeping a single row per CDR3 protein. The sample carries approximately 97,000 distinct CDR3 sequences, 4.5% to 7.5% recorded once. This sequence was found in a female patient aged 2-10 years who had a stem cell transplant for Fanconi anemia, so the T cells may come from the graft donor. The sample here was PBMCs, mostly from graft donor cells, taken 60 days after TCRalphabeta/CD19-depleted stem cell transplant.

The CDR3 protein is CASSPRDATSTDTQYF. In DNA form, the CDR3 reads TGCGCCAGCAGCCCCCGGGACGCTACTAGCACAGATACGCAGTATTTT. The chain is built from TRBV5-1 and TRBJ2-3; D is perhaps TRBD1 or TRBD2 (5 bases each). The CDR3 totals 16 residues. CDR1 and CDR2 from the germline V gene are SGHRS and YFSETQ. V lost 4 bases to trimming and J lost 0 bases, with 15 bases between them.